The 26 T cell receptor beta chains below come from one sample, sequenced in a study of T cells in Graves' hyperthyroidism and ophthalmopathy. What was amplified from RNA transcripts were TCR beta CDR3 regions. The study used the HTBI primer set for a first-round RT-PCR of the TCR CDR3. MiXCR was run by TCRdb on the multiplex PCR reads, yielding one entry per CDR3 protein. The repertoire holds roughly 840,000 distinct CDR3 sequences, about two fifths seen once, with 8.9% in the top ten. Specimen: blood. The receptors here all came from a man aged 18-30 years with Graves' hyperthyroidism.

This clonotype was counted between two and nine times. The chain couples TRBV5-1 to TRBJ2-7, with D tentatively TRBD1 or TRBD2 (5 bases each). Germline assignment: CDR1 SGHRS and CDR2 YFSETQ. The CDR3 spans 13 residues. Trimming left V 3 bases short and J 3 bases short, with 10 bases between. This CDR3 is CASSWGTIYEQYF. DNA for the CDR3: TGCGCCAGCAGCTGGGGGACCATCTACGAGCAGTACTTC.

Points on this clonotype: A much bigger clone sits one base away, suggesting this may be a read error. The chain couples TRBV5-1 to TRBJ1-1, with 10 bases identical to TRBD1. The CDR3 consists of 15 residues. Germline V gene sequence: CDR1 SGHRS, CDR2 YFSETQ. CDR3 DNA sequence: TGCGCCAGCAGCTACCGGACAGGGGGGAACGCTGAAGCTTTCTTT. Residues: CASSYRTGGNAEAFF.

V usage is TRBV7-8 and J usage is TRBJ1-4; perhaps TRBD1 as D (5 bases). CDR1 and CDR2 (germline): SGHVS, FQNEAQ. The CDR3 is 17 residues long. The germline V and J ends were trimmed by 1 base and 0 bases, with 12 bases remaining between them. Here the CDR3 reads CASSLDFRGSTNEKLFF. The CDR3 DNA is TGTGCCAGCAGCTTAGATTTTAGGGGCTCAACTAATGAAAAACTGTTTTTT.

The chain employs TRBV7-2 and TRBJ2-5; D unresolved. V shed 2 bases and J shed 3 bases, with 10 bases lying between them. This CDR3 has 14 residues. CDR1 is SGHTA and CDR2 is FQGNSA in the germline V gene. The CDR3 nucleotides are TGTGCCAGCAGCTTAAGAGGCCCGGAAGAGACCCAGTACTTC. Translating it yields CASSLRGPEETQYF.

As DNA, the CDR3 is TGTGCCAGCAGCCCTTTTTTGGGTGAGCCCCAGCATTTT. Encoded protein: CASSPFLGEPQHF. V gene TRBV9 combines with J gene TRBJ1-5; D not certain. The V gene's germline CDR1 is SGDLS and CDR2 YYNGEE. The CDR3 spans 13 residues. Trimming took 4 bases from V and 8 from J, leaving 13 bases between them. Combining the CDR3 with reference TRBV9 and TRBJ1-5 gives the whole variable domain DSGVTQTPKHLITATGQRVTLRCSPRSGDLSVYWYQQSLDQGLQFLIQYYNGEERAKGNILERFSAQQFPDLHSELNLSSLELGDSALYFCASSPFLGEPQHFGDGTRLSIL.

This clonotype was picked up many times. The chain employs TRBV12-3 or TRBV12-4 and TRBJ1-2; D gene uncertain. The CDR3 length is 14 residues. V lost 1 base and J lost 1, with 7 bases in between. For the CDR3, the DNA is TGTGCCAGCAGTTTAGAGATCGGTAACTATGGCTACACCTTC. It codes for CASSLEIGNYGYTF.

This clonotype was observed at least ten times. V and J are TRBV24-1 and TRBJ2-5, with D maybe TRBD2 (6 bases). CDR3 length equals 13 residues. CDR1 is KGHDR and CDR2 is SFDVKD in the germline V gene. V dropped 4 bases and J dropped 9 bases, with 14 bases sitting between them. CDR3 region: CATSDSSVRAQYF. Here the CDR3 DNA reads TGTGCCACCAGTGACTCTAGCGTTCGGGCCCAGTACTTC.

The sample holds many counts of this clonotype. The V and J genes are TRBV12-3 or TRBV12-4 and TRBJ2-5; D is undetermined. V lost 7 bases, J lost 3 bases, and 12 bases lay in between. The CDR3 consists of 13 residues. CDR3 residues: CASTLGEKETQYF. CDR3 nucleotide sequence: TGTGCCAGCACCCTTGGTGAGAAAGAGACCCAGTACTTC.

This clonotype was counted at least ten times. The chain recombines TRBV7-8 with TRBJ2-7; D perhaps matches TRBD2 (7 bases). This CDR3 region has 15 residues. Germline assignment: CDR1 SGHVS and CDR2 FQNEAQ. V was cut by 5 bases and J by 4 bases, with 18 bases left in between. Here the CDR3 reads CASSPPGGRGYEQYF. The CDR3 DNA follows: TGTGCCAGCAGCCCCCCTGGGGGGAGGGGGTACGAGCAGTACTTC.

The J gene is TRBJ2-7, the V gene TRBV25-1; D is uncertain. Trimming stripped 8 bases from V and 6 bases from J, with 11 bases between. The CDR3 spans 11 residues. In germline, CDR1 is MGHDK, CDR2 SYGVNS. DNA for the CDR3: TGTGCCAGCTTACTGGGCCCCGAGCAGTACTTC. As protein: CASLLGPEQYF.

The V gene is TRBV2, the J gene TRBJ2-5; 8 bases fit TRBD1. V shed 6 bases and J 2 bases; nucleotides not matched to a gene: 11. CDR1 and CDR2 (germline): SNHLY, FYNNEI. This CDR3 spans 16 amino acids. The CDR3 loop reads CASREHRRDRQETQYF. DNA of the CDR3: TGTGCCAGCAGGGAACACCGGAGGGACAGGCAAGAGACCCAGTACTTC.

This clonotype came up many times. The genes are TRBV7-2 and TRBJ2-2, with TRBD2 matching 9 bases. This CDR3 contains 15 residues. The V gene's germline CDR1 is SGHTA and CDR2 FQGNSA. The V segment lost 6 bases and the J segment 5 bases; nucleotides outside the gene matches: 7. The chain's CDR3 is CASRISGRGTGELFF. The CDR3, as DNA: TGTGCCAGCAGAATTAGCGGGAGAGGGACCGGGGAGCTGTTTTTT.

J is TRBJ1-2 and V is TRBV10-3, with no clear D. CDR1 is ENHRY and CDR2 is SYGVKD in the germline V gene. The CDR3 has 13 amino acids. Trimming left V 6 bases short and J 2 bases short, with 10 bases between. This chain's CDR3 is CAIRKTENYGYTF. DNA for the CDR3: TGTGCCATCAGGAAGACTGAGAACTATGGCTACACCTTC.

This clonotype was counted at least ten times. The chain joins TRBV10-2 to TRBJ1-2, with TRBD1 matching over 7 bases. Germline V CDR1 and CDR2: WSHSY, SAAADI. J lost 4 bases, V lost 6 bases, and 14 bases had no gene match. CDR3 size: 16 residues. CDR3 loop: CASRGTTGSGAYGYTF. The CDR3 nucleotides are TGCGCCAGCAGAGGTACGACAGGGAGTGGCGCCTATGGCTACACCTTC.

The chain couples TRBV5-1 to TRBJ2-7; 8 bases line up with TRBD1. Germline V CDR1 and CDR2: SGHRS, YFSETQ. V dropped 0 bases and J dropped 3; count of bases not matched to a gene: 14. The CDR3 has 18 amino acids. CDR3 sequence (DNA): TGCGCCAGCAGCTTGGCTTACGAGACAGGGGTCGACCTCTACGAGCAGTACTTC. This gives the protein CASSLAYETGVDLYEQYF. The entire variable domain, with the rest obtained from reference TRBV5-1 and TRBJ2-7, is as follows: KAGVTQTPRYLIKTRGQQVTLSCSPISGHRSVSWYQQTPGQGLQFLFEYFSETQRNKGNFPGRFSGRQFSNSRSEMNVSTLELGDSALYLCASSLAYETGVDLYEQYFGPGTRLTVT.

J is TRBJ1-2 and V is TRBV24-1; D perhaps matches TRBD1 (5 bases). Deletions cut 11 bases from V and 4 bases from J, with 25 bases between. This CDR3 is built from 16 residues. Germline assignment: CDR1 KGHDR and CDR2 SFDVKD. CDR3 amino acids: CASSQGSGGGTYGYTF. CDR3 DNA sequence: TGTGCCAGCAGCCAAGGGTCGGGCGGAGGGACCTATGGCTACACCTTC.

In this sample, this clonotype turned up a few times. The chain combines TRBV2 with TRBJ2-7, with 8 nucleotides matching TRBD1. The V and J ends lost 5 bases and 3 bases, in that order; junction bases with no gene match: 6. Germline V gene lookup returns CDR1 SNHLY and CDR2 FYNNEI. CDR3 size: 14 residues. CDR3 residues: CASSMTGELYEQYF. The CDR3, as DNA: TGTGCCAGCAGTATGACAGGGGAACTCTACGAGCAGTACTTC.

The chain employs TRBV5-1 and TRBJ2-7; TRBD2 matches at 10 bases. With 6 bases clipped from V and 7 bases from J, the junction kept 10 bases outside the gene matches. Germline CDR1 is SGHRS and CDR2 is YFSETQ. This CDR3 is built from 14 residues. The CDR3 nucleotides read TGCGCCAGCACCCTCACTAGCGGGAACCGAGAGCAGTACTTC. Translated, it gives CASTLTSGNREQYF. The full variable domain, its missing parts supplied by reference TRBV5-1 and TRBJ2-7, is KAGVTQTPRYLIKTRGQQVTLSCSPISGHRSVSWYQQTPGQGLQFLFEYFSETQRNKGNFPGRFSGRQFSNSRSEMNVSTLELGDSALYLCASTLTSGNREQYFGPGTRLTVT.

This clonotype was counted a few times. The V call is TRBV30, the J call TRBJ1-5; D perhaps matches TRBD1 (5 bases). The V end was cut by 8 bases, the J end by 5 bases, with 28 bases between. CDR3 length: 17 residues. Germline V gene data show CDR1 as GTSNPN and CDR2 as SVGIG (reference sequence). The CDR3 nucleotides read TGTGCCAGCAGTGTATCACCTGAAGAGACAGTTTATCAGCCCCAGCATTTT. It codes for CASSVSPEETVYQPQHF.

J is TRBJ1-1 and V is TRBV18; D unresolved. V lost 2 bases and J 7 bases, leaving 14 bases between the germline ends. Germline V gives CDR1 KGHSH, CDR2 LQKENI. The CDR3 has 14 amino acids. CDR3 coding DNA: TGTGCCAGCTCACCATGGCCCGGTCTCGATGAAGCTTTCTTT. It is translated as CASSPWPGLDEAFF.

A few counts support this clonotype. The DNA of the CDR3 is TGTGCCAGCGGAGAACAGGGGACCTACTACGAGCAGTACTTC. This translates into CASGEQGTYYEQYF. The V and J genes are TRBV7-2 and TRBJ2-7; TRBD1 matches at 7 bases. The CDR3 is made up of 14 amino acids. The junction had 10 bases not matched to a gene; V was cut back by 8 bases and J by 3 bases. CDR1 and CDR2 from the germline V gene are SGHTA and FQGNSA.

This chain connects TRBV19 to TRBJ1-1; D is uncertain. This CDR3 has 11 amino acids. V was cut by 6 bases and J by 7 bases, with 9 bases left in between. Germline V gene lookup returns CDR1 LNHDA and CDR2 SQIVND (reference sequence). The CDR3, as DNA: TGTGCCAGTAGGGCTCCAGTTGAAGCTTTCTTT. Its protein product is CASRAPVEAFF.

The chain uses TRBV20-1 and TRBJ1-1; 10 nucleotides agree with TRBD1. Unmatched junction bases numbered 2, after V lost 0 bases and J lost 1 base. Per the germline V gene, CDR1 is DFQATT and CDR2 is SNEGSKA (reference sequence). CDR3 length: 15 amino acids. Here the CDR3 reads CSARDRTGGNTEAFF. The CDR3 DNA reads TGCAGTGCTAGAGATAGGACAGGGGGGAACACTGAAGCTTTCTTT.

The gene calls are TRBV25-1 and TRBJ1-6; no clear D. The germline V and J ends were trimmed by 5 bases and 8 bases, with 13 bases remaining between them. The CDR3 extends over 14 amino acids. Germline V gene sequence: CDR1 MGHDK, CDR2 SYGVNS. The CDR3 nucleotides read TGTGCCAGCAGTTTAATCGGAACCCATTCACCCCTCCACTTT. This encodes CASSLIGTHSPLHF.

The CDR3 protein is CASSRFGRAIEETQYF. For the CDR3, the DNA is TGTGCCAGCAGCCGGTTCGGGAGGGCCATTGAAGAGACCCAGTACTTC. This chain joins TRBV4-2 and TRBJ2-5; 8 nucleotides match TRBD2. Germline V gene lookup returns CDR1 LGHNA and CDR2 YNFKEQ. Trimming cost V 4 bases and J 3 bases; bases outside gene matches: 10. The CDR3 length is 16 residues.

This clonotype was seen a handful of times. This chain connects TRBV29-1 to TRBJ2-7, with 9 bases that match TRBD2. The V segment lost 6 bases and the J segment 2 bases; nucleotides outside the gene matches: 8. The CDR3 is 14 residues long. Germline V gene data show CDR1 as SQVTM and CDR2 as ANQGSEA. For the CDR3, the DNA is TGCAGCGTAGCCCCAGCGGGGGGCCCCTACGAGCAGTACTTC. This sequence encodes CSVAPAGGPYEQYF.